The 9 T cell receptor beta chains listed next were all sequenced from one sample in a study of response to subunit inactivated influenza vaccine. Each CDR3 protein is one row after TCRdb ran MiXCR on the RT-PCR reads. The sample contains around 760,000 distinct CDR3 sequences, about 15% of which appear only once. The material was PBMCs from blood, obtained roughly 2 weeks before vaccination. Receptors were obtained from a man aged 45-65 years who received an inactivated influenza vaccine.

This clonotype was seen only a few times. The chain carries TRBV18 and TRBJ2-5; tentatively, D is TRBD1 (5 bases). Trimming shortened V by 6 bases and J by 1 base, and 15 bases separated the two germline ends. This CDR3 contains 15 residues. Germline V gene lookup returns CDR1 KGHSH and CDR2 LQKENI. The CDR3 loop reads CASSRWVDSQETQYF. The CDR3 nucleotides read TGTGCCAGCTCCCGTTGGGTTGACAGCCAAGAGACCCAGTACTTC.

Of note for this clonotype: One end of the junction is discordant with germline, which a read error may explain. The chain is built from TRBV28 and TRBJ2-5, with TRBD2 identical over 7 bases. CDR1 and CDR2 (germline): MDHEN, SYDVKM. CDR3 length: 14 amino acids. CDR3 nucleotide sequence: TGTGCCAGCAGTCTATGGACGGGGGGAAGAGGCCAGTACTTC. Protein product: CASSLWTGGRGQYF.

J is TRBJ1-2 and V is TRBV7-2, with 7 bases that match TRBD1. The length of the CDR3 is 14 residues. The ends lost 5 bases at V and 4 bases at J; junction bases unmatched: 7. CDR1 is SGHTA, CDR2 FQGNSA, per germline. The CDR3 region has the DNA TGTGCCAGCAGCAGGCAAGGGGGCGCCTATGGCTACACCTTC. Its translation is CASSRQGGAYGYTF.

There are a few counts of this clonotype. The CDR3 coding sequence is TGTGCCAGCAGTGACTCTGCGGGATCAGATACGCAGTATTTT. This sequence encodes CASSDSAGSDTQYF. The chain joins TRBV25-1 to TRBJ2-3; perhaps TRBD2 as D (6 bases). CDR3 size: 14 residues. CDR1 and CDR2 (germline): MGHDK, SYGVNS. V lost 3 bases to trimming and J lost 4 bases, with 11 bases between them.

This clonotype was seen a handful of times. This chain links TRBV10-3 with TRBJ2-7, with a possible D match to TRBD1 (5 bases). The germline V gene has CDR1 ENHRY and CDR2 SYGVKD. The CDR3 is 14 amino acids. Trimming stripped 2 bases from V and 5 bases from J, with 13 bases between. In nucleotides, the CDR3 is TGTGCCATCAGTGAGGTGACAGCACCGCACGAGCAGTACTTC. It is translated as CAISEVTAPHEQYF.

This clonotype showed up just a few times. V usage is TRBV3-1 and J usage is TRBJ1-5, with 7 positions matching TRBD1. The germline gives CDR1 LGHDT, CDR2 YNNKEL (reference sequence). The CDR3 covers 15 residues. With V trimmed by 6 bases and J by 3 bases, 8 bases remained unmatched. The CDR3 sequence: CASSWDSRTNQPQHF. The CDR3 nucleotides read TGTGCCAGCAGTTGGGACAGCAGGACCAATCAGCCCCAGCATTTT.

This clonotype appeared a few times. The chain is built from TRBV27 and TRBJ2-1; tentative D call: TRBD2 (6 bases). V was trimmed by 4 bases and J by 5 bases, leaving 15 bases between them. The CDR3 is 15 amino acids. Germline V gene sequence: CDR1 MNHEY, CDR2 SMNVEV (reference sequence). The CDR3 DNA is TGTGCCAGCAGTTCAATAGCGGCTACTAACAATGAGCAGTTCTTC. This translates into CASSSIAATNNEQFF.

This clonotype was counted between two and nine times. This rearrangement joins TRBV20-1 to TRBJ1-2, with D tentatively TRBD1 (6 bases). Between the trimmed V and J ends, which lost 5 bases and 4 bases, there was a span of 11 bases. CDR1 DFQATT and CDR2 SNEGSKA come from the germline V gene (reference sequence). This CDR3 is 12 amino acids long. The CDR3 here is CSAQGGGYGYTF. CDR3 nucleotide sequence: TGCAGTGCTCAAGGGGGGGGCTATGGCTACACCTTC.

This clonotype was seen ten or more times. The chain's CDR3 is CASSQDGLAGGNEQFF. The CDR3 region has the DNA TGTGCCAGCAGCCAAGATGGCCTAGCGGGAGGTAATGAGCAGTTCTTC. This sequence joins TRBV4-2 and TRBJ2-1; TRBD2 agrees at 11 bases. V lost 0 bases to trimming and J lost 7 bases; unmatched junction nucleotides: 5. The CDR3 runs to 16 residues. Germline V gene lookup returns CDR1 LGHNA and CDR2 YNFKEQ.